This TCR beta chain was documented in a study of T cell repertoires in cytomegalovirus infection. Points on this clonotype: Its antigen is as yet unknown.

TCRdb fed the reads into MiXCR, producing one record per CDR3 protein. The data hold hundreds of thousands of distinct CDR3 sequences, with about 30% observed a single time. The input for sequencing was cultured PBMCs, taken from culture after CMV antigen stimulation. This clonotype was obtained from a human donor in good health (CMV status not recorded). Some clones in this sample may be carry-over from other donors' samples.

In nucleotides, the CDR3 is TGTGCCAGTAGGCGACTAGCGGGATTCACAGATACGCAGTATTTT. This sequence encodes CASRRLAGFTDTQYF. V usage is TRBV19 and J usage is TRBJ2-3; 11 nucleotides match TRBD2. The CDR3 consists of 15 residues. With 6 bases clipped from V and 2 bases from J, the junction kept 4 bases outside the gene matches. Germline-derived CDR1 and CDR2 are LNHDA and SQIVND (reference sequence).